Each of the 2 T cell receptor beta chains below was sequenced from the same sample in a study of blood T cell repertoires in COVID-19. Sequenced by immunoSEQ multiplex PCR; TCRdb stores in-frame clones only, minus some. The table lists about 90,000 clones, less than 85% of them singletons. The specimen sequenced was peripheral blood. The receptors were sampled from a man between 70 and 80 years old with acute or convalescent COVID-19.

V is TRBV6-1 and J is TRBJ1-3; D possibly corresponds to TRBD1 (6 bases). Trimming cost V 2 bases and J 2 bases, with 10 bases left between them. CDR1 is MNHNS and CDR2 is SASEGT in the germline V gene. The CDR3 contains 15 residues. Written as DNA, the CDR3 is TGTGCCAGCAGTGAAAGGTCAGGGGCTGGAAACACCATATATTTT. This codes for CASSERSGAGNTIYF.

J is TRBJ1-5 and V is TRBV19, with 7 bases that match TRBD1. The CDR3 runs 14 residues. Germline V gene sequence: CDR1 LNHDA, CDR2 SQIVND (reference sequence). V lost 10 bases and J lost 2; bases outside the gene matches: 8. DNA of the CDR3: TGTGCCACCGCAATCACAGGGGGCAATCAGCCCCAGCATTTT. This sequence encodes CATAITGGNQPQHF.